The T cell receptor beta chain under discussion was sequenced for a study of CDR3 diversity in severe acne. This clonotype showed up just a few times. Trimming shortened V by 3 bases and J by 4 bases, and 6 bases separated the two germline ends. The CDR3 is made up of 13 amino acids. Per germline, CDR1 SEHNR and CDR2 FQNEAQ (reference sequence). TCRdb re-derived calls from the PCR reads in MiXCR, one entry per CDR3 protein. The data contain over 70,000 distinct CDR3 sequences, under 65% of them singletons. The V and J genes are TRBV7-9 and TRBJ1-4; a possible D gene is TRBD1 (5 bases). Material for sequencing was blood. The origin of this receptor is a male donor in good health, without acne. This chain's CDR3 is CASSLGRNEKLFF. The CDR3 nucleotides read TGTGCCAGCAGCTTGGGACGTAATGAAAAACTGTTTTTT.